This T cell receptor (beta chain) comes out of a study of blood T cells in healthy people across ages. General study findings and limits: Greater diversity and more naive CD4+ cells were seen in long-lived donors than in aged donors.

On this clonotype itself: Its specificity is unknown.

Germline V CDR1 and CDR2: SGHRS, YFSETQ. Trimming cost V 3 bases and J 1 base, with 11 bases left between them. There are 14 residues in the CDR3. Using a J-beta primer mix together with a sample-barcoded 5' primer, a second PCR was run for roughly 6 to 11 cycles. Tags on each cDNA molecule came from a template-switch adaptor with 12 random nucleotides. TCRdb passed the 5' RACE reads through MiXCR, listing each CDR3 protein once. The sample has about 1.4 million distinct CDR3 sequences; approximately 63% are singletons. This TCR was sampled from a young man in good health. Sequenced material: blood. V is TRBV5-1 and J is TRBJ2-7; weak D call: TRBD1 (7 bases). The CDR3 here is CASSSGDRSYEQYF. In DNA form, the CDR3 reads TGCGCCAGCAGCTCGGGGGACAGATCCTACGAGCAGTACTTC.